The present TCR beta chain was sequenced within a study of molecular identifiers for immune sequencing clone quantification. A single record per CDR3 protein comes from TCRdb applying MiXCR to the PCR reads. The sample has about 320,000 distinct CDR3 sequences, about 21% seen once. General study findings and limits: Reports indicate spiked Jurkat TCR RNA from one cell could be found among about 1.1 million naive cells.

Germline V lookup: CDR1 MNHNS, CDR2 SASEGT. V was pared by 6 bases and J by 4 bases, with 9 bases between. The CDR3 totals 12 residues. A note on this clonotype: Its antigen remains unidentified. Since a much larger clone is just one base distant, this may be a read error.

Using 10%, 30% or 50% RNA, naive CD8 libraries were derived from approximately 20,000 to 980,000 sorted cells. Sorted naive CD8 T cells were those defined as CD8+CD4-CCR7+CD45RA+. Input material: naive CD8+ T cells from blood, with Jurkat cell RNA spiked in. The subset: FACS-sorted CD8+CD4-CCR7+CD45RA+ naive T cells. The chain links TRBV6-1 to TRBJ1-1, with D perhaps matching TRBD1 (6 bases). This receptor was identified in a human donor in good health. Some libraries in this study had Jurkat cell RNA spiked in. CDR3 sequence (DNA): TGTGCCAGCAGGGACAGCTCCACTGAAGCTTTCTTT. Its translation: CASRDSSTEAFF.